The 4 T cell receptor beta chains reported below all come from one sample, sequenced in a study of cytomegalovirus exposure and HLA in healthy donors. PCR was performed using 60 Vbeta and 13 Jbeta primers. Measured with immunoSEQ multiplex PCR; TCRdb has only the in-frame clones, and not every one. The sample has 150,000 to 200,000 clones, 75% seen once; the top ten hold roughly 3%. The material sequenced was PBMCs. The receptor set was obtained from a male donor in good health and CMV-seronegative.

There are a few counts of this clone. The chain couples TRBV2 to TRBJ1-5; D unresolved. Germline V gene lookup returns CDR1 SNHLY and CDR2 FYNNEI. V was cut by 3 bases and J by 0 bases, with 6 bases left in between. The CDR3 is 14 residues long. CDR3 nucleotides: TGTGCCAGCAGTGATCAGGTTAGCAATCAGCCCCAGCATTTT. It yields the protein CASSDQVSNQPQHF. The full variable domain, in which reference TRBV2 and TRBJ1-5 provide the parts outside the CDR3, is EPEVTQTPSHQVTQMGQEVILRCVPISNHLYFYWYRQILGQKVEFLVSFYNNEISEKSEIFDDQFSVERPDGSNFTLKIRSTKLEDSAMYFCASSDQVSNQPQHFGDGTRLSIL.

The V gene is TRBV28, the J gene TRBJ1-5; TRBD1 might be the D (6 bases). Germline V gene data show CDR1 as MDHEN and CDR2 as SYDVKM. Trimming shortened V by 2 bases and J by 3 bases, and 11 bases separated the two germline ends. The CDR3 runs to 15 residues. This chain's CDR3 is CASSLTGTSNQPQHF. The CDR3 nucleotides read TGTGCCAGCAGTTTAACAGGGACCTCCAATCAGCCCCAGCATTTT.

This chain links TRBV12-5 with TRBJ2-1; 8 bases are a match to TRBD1. This CDR3 has 12 amino acids. With 1 base clipped from V and 10 bases from J, the junction kept 0 bases outside the gene matches. From germline, CDR1 is LGHNT and CDR2 FRNRAP. The CDR3 DNA reads TGTGCTAGTGGTTTGGGGGACAGGGAGCAGTTCTTC. Translating it yields CASGLGDREQFF.

This sequence joins TRBV6-5 and TRBJ1-5; 7 nucleotides align to TRBD1. Per germline, CDR1 MNHEY and CDR2 SVGAGI. This CDR3 comprises 13 residues. After removal of 7 bases from V and 5 bases from J, the junction contained 5 bases not matched to a gene. CDR3 nucleotides: TGTGCCAGCACGGAGGGGGCTGATCAGCCCCAGCATTTT. Translation: CASTEGADQPQHF.